These 29 T cell receptor beta chains were sequenced from one sample in a study of Graves' ophthalmopathy and Graves' hyperthyroidism. Amplified material comprised TCR beta CDR3 regions derived from RNA transcripts. Second-round multiplex PCR came after a first-round RT-PCR that employed HTBI primers. Using its own MiXCR run on the multiplex PCR reads, TCRdb lists one record per CDR3 protein. The data hold 600,000 to 950,000 distinct CDR3 sequences, with 40% observed a single time. Sequenced input: peripheral blood. The receptor source for this set is an adult man with Graves' ophthalmopathy.

As to this clonotype: A read error may explain this, as a much larger clone is one base away. The gene calls are TRBV10-3 and TRBJ2-5, with 7 bases lining up with TRBD1. CDR1 and CDR2 (germline): ENHRY, SYGVKD. CDR3 length: 16 residues. The CDR3 is CVISEHSGQDLETQYF. Here the CDR3 DNA reads TGTGTCATCAGTGAGCATTCAGGACAGGATCTGGAGACCCAGTACTTC.

V usage is TRBV20-1 and J usage is TRBJ1-1, with 9 bases aligning to TRBD1. The CDR3 covers 14 residues. Germline V gene sequence: CDR1 DFQATT, CDR2 SNEGSKA (reference sequence). The ends lost 1 base at V and 1 base at J; junction bases unmatched: 1. The CDR3 nucleotides are TGCAGTGCTAGAGGGGACAGGGAGAACACTGAAGCTTTCTTT. Amino acid sequence: CSARGDRENTEAFF.

This clonotype showed up many times. The chain joins TRBV5-1 to TRBJ1-6, with 8 bases matching TRBD1. Germline lookup yields CDR1 SGHRS and CDR2 YFSETQ. V lost 4 bases to trimming and J lost 9 bases; unmatched junction nucleotides: 6. The CDR3 has 14 amino acids. This CDR3 reads CASSGQGMGSPLHF. In DNA, the CDR3 is TGCGCCAGCAGCGGACAGGGAATGGGTTCACCCCTCCACTTT.

The chain has TRBV6-1 and TRBJ1-5; TRBD1 matches 11 bases. CDR3 length: 15 amino acids. V lost 8 bases and J lost 5; bases outside the gene matches: 8. The V gene's germline CDR1 is MNHNS and CDR2 SASEGT. CDR3 in DNA: TGTGCCAGCGGAACCGGGACAGGGGGATATCAGCCCCAGCATTTT. Its translation: CASGTGTGGYQPQHF.

There are many counts of this clonotype. The V and J genes are TRBV20-1 and TRBJ1-1, with D maybe TRBD1 (6 bases). The V gene's germline CDR1 is DFQATT and CDR2 SNEGSKA (reference sequence). CDR3 length: 13 residues. Trimming stripped 3 bases from V and 3 bases from J, with 11 bases between. The CDR3 reads CSASPRGDTEAFF. CDR3 DNA sequence: TGCAGTGCTAGTCCTAGGGGGGACACTGAAGCTTTCTTT.

J is TRBJ1-5 and V is TRBV25-1, with D unclear. CDR3 length: 13 residues. The germline CDR1 and CDR2 sequences are MGHDK and SYGVNS. The V gene lost 11 bases and the J gene lost 3 bases, with 14 bases spanning the gap. CDR3 nucleotide sequence: TGTGCCTGGAGTGCAACGGCCAATCAGCCCCAGCATTTT. Translated, it gives CAWSATANQPQHF. Using reference TRBV25-1 and TRBJ1-5 for the parts outside the CDR3, the full variable domain is EADIYQTPRYLVIGTGKKITLECSQTMGHDKMYWYQQDPGMELHLIHYSYGVNSTEKGDLSSESTVSRIRTEHFPLTLESARPSHTSQYLCAWSATANQPQHFGDGTRLSIL.

This chain uses TRBV20-1 with TRBJ2-7, with 10 nucleotides matching TRBD2. CDR3 length: 15 residues. The junction had 10 bases not matched to a gene; V was cut back by 6 bases and J by 2 bases. The germline CDR1 and CDR2 sequences are DFQATT and SNEGSKA (reference sequence). This CDR3 reads CSARPSGRVAYEQYF. The CDR3 DNA is TGCAGTGCCAGGCCGAGCGGGAGGGTTGCCTACGAGCAGTACTTC.

The V gene is TRBV25-1, the J gene TRBJ2-2; TRBD2 agrees at 9 bases. The CDR3 contains 16 residues. V gave up 5 bases and J gave up 4 bases; unmatched junction bases: 8. Germline assignment: CDR1 MGHDK and CDR2 SYGVNS. CDR3 protein: CASSYSAGGTTGELFF. CDR3 nucleotide sequence: TGTGCCAGCAGTTACTCGGCGGGGGGGACCACCGGGGAGCTGTTTTTT.

Comment on this clonotype: The junction shows a germline mismatch at one end, possibly a read error. The V gene is TRBV20-1, the J gene TRBJ1-2; 7 positions agree with TRBD1. In germline, CDR1 is DFQATT, CDR2 SNEGSKA (reference sequence). This CDR3 is built from 15 residues. CDR3 DNA sequence: TGCAGTGCTAGCCCGACAGGGTGGCAAAACTATGGCCACACCTTC. It is translated as CSASPTGWQNYGHTF.

There are a few counts of this clonotype. The chain combines TRBV7-9 with TRBJ2-7; D uncertain. CDR3 length: 15 residues. Germline V gives CDR1 SEHNR, CDR2 FQNEAQ (reference sequence). V was clipped by 1 base and J by 1 base, with 11 bases between them. The CDR3 region has the DNA TGTGCCAGCAGCTTAGAGGGATGGCAGTCCTACGAGCAGTACTTC. This gives the protein CASSLEGWQSYEQYF.

The sample holds a few counts of this clonotype. The chain links TRBV29-1 to TRBJ1-1; maybe TRBD1 (6 bases). The CDR3 extends over 14 amino acids. V lost 7 bases and J 1 base, leaving 16 bases between the germline ends. From germline, CDR1 is SQVTM and CDR2 ANQGSEA. CDR3 bases: TGCAGCGCCCCGTCCCGGGGGCGGAACACTGAAGCTTTCTTT. This encodes CSAPSRGRNTEAFF.

There are many counts of this clonotype. The chain has TRBV25-1 and TRBJ1-2, with D uncertain. V lost 1 base and J lost 2, with 8 bases in between. Germline CDR1 MGHDK, CDR2 SYGVNS. CDR3 length: 14 amino acids. CDR3 loop: CASSEFFQNYGYTF. The CDR3 DNA reads as TGTGCCAGCAGTGAATTTTTTCAGAACTATGGCTACACCTTC.

This clonotype was seen only a few times. This chain uses TRBV19 with TRBJ2-5, with D perhaps TRBD2 (5 bases). The V gene lost 1 base and the J gene lost 5 bases, with 11 bases spanning the gap. CDR1 is LNHDA, CDR2 SQIVND, per germline (reference sequence). CDR3 length: 14 amino acids. The CDR3, as DNA: TGTGCCAGTAGTATAGCATGGTTAGCGGAGACCCAGTACTTC. The encoded protein is CASSIAWLAETQYF.

This chain joins TRBV29-1 and TRBJ2-7, with 9 bases fitting TRBD2. V lost 8 bases to trimming and J lost 5 bases; unmatched junction nucleotides: 10. The CDR3 extends over 13 amino acids. CDR1 SQVTM and CDR2 ANQGSEA come from the germline V gene. This CDR3 reads CSLPGTSPHEQYF. In DNA, the CDR3 is TGCAGCTTGCCCGGGACTAGCCCCCACGAGCAGTACTTC.

This clonotype was seen many times. A much larger clone is a single base away; this may be a read error. The chain has TRBV6-5 and TRBJ2-5; D unclear. This CDR3 is built from 11 residues. CDR1 and CDR2 from the germline V gene are MNHEY and SVGAGI. Trimming removed 6 bases from V and 2 bases from J, with 4 bases in between. CDR3 DNA sequence: TGTGCCAGCAGGCTACAAGAGACCCAGTACTTC. Its translation is CASRLQETQYF.

The J gene is TRBJ1-1, the V gene TRBV20-1; perhaps TRBD1 as D (5 bases). Germline V gives CDR1 DFQATT, CDR2 SNEGSKA (reference sequence). V was clipped by 1 base and J by 1 base, with 13 bases between them. The CDR3 loop spans 15 amino acids. The CDR3 DNA reads TGCAGTGCTAGAGCCAGGGAGGGGCGGAACACTGAAGCTTTCTTT. This gives the protein CSARAREGRNTEAFF.

This clonotype was picked up many times. In nucleotides, the CDR3 is TGTGCCAGCAGCCCCCAAGGGACACCTATGAGGTACTTC. Protein sequence: CASSPQGTPMRYF. The rearrangement uses TRBV25-1 and TRBJ2-7; possible D gene TRBD1, 6 bases. The CDR3 consists of 13 residues. Germline values: CDR1 MGHDK, CDR2 SYGVNS. Trimming left V 6 bases short and J 12 bases short, with 21 bases between.

The chain carries TRBV25-1 and TRBJ1-2; no definite D call. Per germline, CDR1 MGHDK and CDR2 SYGVNS. The CDR3 length is 13 residues. Between the trimmed V and J ends, which lost 6 bases and 8 bases, there was a span of 16 bases. This CDR3 reads CASSLGENRGYTF. CDR3 DNA sequence: TGTGCCAGCAGCTTAGGAGAGAACCGAGGCTACACCTTC.

Only a few counts were recorded for this clonotype. The chain has TRBV25-1 and TRBJ2-7; D possibly matches TRBD1 or TRBD2 (6 bases each). Trimming removed 6 bases from V and 3 bases from J, with 12 bases in between. The length of the CDR3 is 13 residues. Germline CDR1 and CDR2: MGHDK and SYGVNS. The CDR3 loop reads CASSLRDNYEQYF. The CDR3 coding sequence is TGTGCCAGCAGCCTGCGGGACAACTACGAGCAGTACTTC.

The genes are TRBV20-1 and TRBJ1-4; 7 positions agree with TRBD1. The germline V gene encodes CDR1 DFQATT and CDR2 SNEGSKA (reference sequence). V trimming: 5 bases; J trimming: 8 bases; junction bases outside the gene matches: 8. The CDR3 spans 13 residues. This chain's CDR3 is CSAARQGNEKLFF. For the CDR3, the DNA is TGCAGTGCTGCCCGACAGGGCAACGAAAAACTGTTTTTT.

This chain links TRBV7-6 with TRBJ1-1; D remains ambiguous. The germline V gene encodes CDR1 SGHVS and CDR2 FNYEAQ. This CDR3 contains 12 residues. Trimming left V 1 base short and J 11 bases short, with 11 bases between. This CDR3 reads CASSLDTQVAFF. CDR3 sequence (DNA): TGTGCCAGCAGCTTAGATACCCAGGTGGCTTTCTTT.

The J gene is TRBJ1-5, the V gene TRBV4-1; weak D call: TRBD1 (5 bases). Germline V lookup: CDR1 MGHRA, CDR2 YSYEKL. V gave up 0 bases and J gave up 4 bases, with 13 bases separating them. CDR3 size: 16 residues. CDR3 region: CASSQDPGPTNQPQHF. For the CDR3, the DNA is TGCGCCAGCAGCCAAGATCCAGGGCCGACAAATCAGCCCCAGCATTTT.

The chain has TRBV25-1 and TRBJ1-5, with 7 bases that match TRBD1. Unmatched junction bases numbered 7, after V lost 8 bases and J lost 6 bases. The CDR3 loop spans 13 amino acids. Germline-derived CDR1 and CDR2 are MGHDK and SYGVNS. CDR3 in DNA: TGTGCCAGCGACAGGGTAGGAGGTCAGCCCCAGCATTTT. Translated: CASDRVGGQPQHF.

This clonotype turned up a few times. The chain has TRBV19 and TRBJ2-2; no definite D call. The germline V gene encodes CDR1 LNHDA and CDR2 SQIVND (reference sequence). The germline V and J ends were trimmed by 7 bases and 0 bases, with 9 bases remaining between them. The CDR3 consists of 14 residues. Here the CDR3 reads CASIAVTNTGELFF. The CDR3 bases are TGTGCCAGTATCGCAGTAACGAACACCGGGGAGCTGTTTTTT.

On this clonotype: A read error may explain this, as a much larger clone is one base away. The J gene is TRBJ2-7, the V gene TRBV3-1; the D gene is possibly TRBD2 (5 bases). Germline CDR1 is LGHDT and CDR2 is YNNKEL (reference sequence). V gave up 2 bases and J gave up 4 bases, with 6 bases separating them. The CDR3 covers 12 residues. CDR3 residues: CASSQPGYEQYF. The CDR3 DNA is TGTGCCAGCAGCCAACCGGGGTACGAGCAGTACTTC.

This clonotype appeared many times. V gene TRBV11-2 combines with J gene TRBJ1-6; D may be TRBD1 (6 bases). CDR1 SGHAT and CDR2 FQNNGV come from the germline V gene. CDR3 length equals 14 residues. Deletions cut 4 bases from V and 7 bases from J, with 11 bases between. The CDR3 coding sequence is TGTGCCAGCAGCTCAAGACAGGCGAATTCACCCCTCCACTTT. Encoded protein: CASSSRQANSPLHF.

V usage is TRBV7-9 and J usage is TRBJ2-5; D is uncertain. This CDR3 is built from 13 residues. Trimming removed 0 bases at V and 11 bases at J, with 13 bases between. The V gene's germline CDR1 is SEHNR and CDR2 FQNEAQ (reference sequence). CDR3 sequence: CASSLAWGEEQYF. The CDR3 DNA is TGTGCCAGCAGCTTAGCCTGGGGTGAAGAGCAGTACTTC. The variable domain in full, completed from reference TRBV7-9 and TRBJ2-5, reads DTGVSQNPRHKITKRGQNVTFRCDPISEHNRLYWYRQTLGQGPEFLTYFQNEAQLEKSRLLSDRFSAERPKGSFSTLEIQRTEQGDSAMYLCASSLAWGEEQYFGPGTRLLVL.

This clonotype was found a few times. The genes are TRBV9 and TRBJ2-5; D is undetermined. Trimming shortened V by 2 bases and J by 0 bases, and 8 bases separated the two germline ends. The CDR3 covers 14 residues. The V gene's germline CDR1 is SGDLS and CDR2 YYNGEE. CDR3 DNA sequence: TGTGCCAGCAGCGTTCGGGCTAACCAAGAGACCCAGTACTTC. Encoded protein: CASSVRANQETQYF. Looking up the rest from reference TRBV9 and TRBJ2-5 gives the full variable domain: DSGVTQTPKHLITATGQRVTLRCSPRSGDLSVYWYQQSLDQGLQFLIQYYNGEERAKGNILERFSAQQFPDLHSELNLSSLELGDSALYFCASSVRANQETQYFGPGTRLLVL.

The chain links TRBV18 to TRBJ1-2; D is uncertain. V lost 6 bases and J 6 bases, leaving 14 bases between the germline ends. The germline CDR1 and CDR2 sequences are KGHSH and LQKENI. The CDR3 length is 13 residues. CDR3 residues: CASSPPGSDGYTF. The CDR3 nucleotides read TGTGCCAGCTCGCCGCCGGGAAGCGATGGCTACACCTTC. Filled out from reference TRBV18 and TRBJ1-2, the complete variable domain reads NAGVMQNPRHLVRRRGQEARLRCSPMKGHSHVYWYRQLPEEGLKFMVYLQKENIIDESGMPKERFSAEFPKEGPSILRIQQVVRGDSAAYFCASSPPGSDGYTFGSGTRLTVV.